The rows below give T cell receptor beta chains drawn from one sample of a study of blood T cell repertoires in COVID-19. Assay: immunoSEQ multiplex PCR; the TCRdb copy retains only in-frame clones and omits some. The data contain about 31,000 clones, around 90% of them seen just once; the ten biggest clones take up roughly 7.7%. Sequenced input: peripheral blood. The receptors stem from a man aged 55 to 70 with COVID-19, enrolled during active disease. Each CDR3 is given with its conserved first and last residue. D genes are given only for firm matches. Clone size, where shown, is once, few, many, or a class for clones that have expanded.

TRBD1 TRBJ1-1 TRBV29-1 14 . TGCAGCGTTGTGGGACAGGGACCAGGCACTGAAGCTTTCTTT CSVVGQGPGTEAFF
. TRBJ1-5 TRBV7-2 16 . TGTGCCAGCAGCTTAGGTCCAGGGGAGAGCAATCAGCCCCAGCATTTT CASSLGPGESNQPQHF
. TRBJ1-4 TRBV18 13 . TGTGCCAGCTCACGAGGGTCTAATGAAAAACTGTTTTTT CASSRGSNEKLFF
. TRBJ2-5 TRBV4-1 14 . TGCGCCAGCAGCCAAGTACGGGAACAAGAGACCCAGTACTTC CASSQVREQETQYF
. TRBJ1-6 TRBV9 14 . TGTGCCAGCAGCGCCACAATCGGGGATTCACCCCTCCACTTT CASSATIGDSPLHF
. TRBJ2-5 TRBV7-8 14 . TGTGCCAGCAGCCAGGGGCACTCCCAAGAGACCCAGTACTTC CASSQGHSQETQYF
TRBD2 TRBJ2-5 TRBV4-2 16 . TGTGCCAGCAGCCAAGATCGTACTAGCGGCCAAGAGACCCAGTACTTC CASSQDRTSGQETQYF
. TRBJ2-5 TRBV7-2 15 . TGTGCCAGCAGCCCCGGGCGTAGCGGTGGGGAGACCCAGTACTTC CASSPGRSGGETQYF
TRBD1 TRBJ1-2 TRBV30 17 . TGTGCCTGGAGTGCCATCCCGGGACAGGGGGCTCGCTGGGGCTACACCTTC CAWSAIPGQGARWGYTF
. TRBJ1-2 TRBV28 13 . TGTGCCAGCAGCCTTAGAGTCGCGGGAGGCTACACCTTC CASSLRVAGGYTF
. TRBJ2-5 TRBV12-3/TRBV12-4 12 . TGTGCCAGCAGTTTAGGAGAAGAGACCCAGTACTTC CASSLGEETQYF
TRBD2 TRBJ2-7 TRBV5-6 17 . TGTGCCAGCAGCTTGGCCATACTAGCGGGAGACTCCTACGAGCAGTACTTC CASSLAILAGDSYEQYF
TRBD2 TRBJ2-5 TRBV5-1 19 . TGCGCCAGCAGCGGGACAGCCCAAGGGCTAGCGGGAGATGGGGAGACCCAGTACTTC CASSGTAQGLAGDGETQYF
TRBD2 TRBJ2-3 TRBV4-2 19 . TGTGCCAGCAGCCAAGATGGGTTAGTAGCGGGACCTAGCACAGATACGCAGTATTTT CASSQDGLVAGPSTDTQYF
. TRBJ1-3 TRBV23-1 17 . TGCGCCAGCAGTCAATCGTCCAGGGCATCCTCTGGAAACACCATATATTTT CASSQSSRASSGNTIYF
. TRBJ1-1 TRBV28 16 . TGTGCCAGCAGTCCTACCAGGGCAGGATTGAACACTGAAGCTTTCTTT CASSPTRAGLNTEAFF
TRBD1 TRBJ2-1 TRBV10-2 15 . TGCGCCAGCAGTGGTGGGACAGGGACCTACAATGAGCAGTTCTTC CASSGGTGTYNEQFF
. TRBJ2-7 TRBV28 13 . TGTGCCAGCAGTTGGATGTCGGGCTACGAGCAGTACTTC CASSWMSGYEQYF
. TRBJ2-3 TRBV7-6 14 . TGTGCCAGCAGCTTAGATACAGTTGGGGATACGCAGTATTTT CASSLDTVGDTQYF
. TRBJ1-1 TRBV5-1 14 . TGCGCCAGCAGCTTGGCTCCTACTTTCCCTGAAGCTTTCTTT CASSLAPTFPEAFF
TRBD2 TRBJ2-1 TRBV2 18 . TGTGCCAGCAGTGGGGGTAGCGGGAGAAAAGGGGGAGACAATGAGCAGTTCTTC CASSGGSGRKGGDNEQFF
. TRBJ2-7 TRBV6-2/TRBV6-3 12 . TGTGCCAGCAGCCAACAGCCCTACGAGCAGTACTTC CASSQQPYEQYF
TRBD1 TRBJ1-4 TRBV4-3 15 . TGCGCCAGCAGCCAAGATGGGACAGGCGGGGAAAAACTGTTTTTT CASSQDGTGGEKLFF
. TRBJ1-1 TRBV6-6 14 once TGTGCCAGCAGTTACGGCGGAGGAGGGTCTGAAGCTTTCTTT CASSYGGGGSEAFF
TRBD2 TRBJ2-7 TRBV7-2 15 . TGTGCCAGCAGCTTAGACTGGACTAGCAGTTACGAGCAGTACTTC CASSLDWTSSYEQYF
. TRBJ1-2 TRBV7-8 14 . TGTGCCAGCAGCTTTCAGATGAGCGACTATGGCTACACCTTC CASSFQMSDYGYTF
. TRBJ1-1 TRBV10-3 14 . TGTGCCATCAGTGAGTCGACCCGAGGCACTGAAGCTTTCTTT CAISESTRGTEAFF
. TRBJ1-3 TRBV6-5 14 once TGTGCCGGACAACAGGTGCCTGGGGGAAACACCATATATTTT CAGQQVPGGNTIYF
. TRBJ1-2 TRBV30 13 . TGTGCCTGGAGGATCACAGGGAGCGGTGGCTACACCTTC CAWRITGSGGYTF
. TRBJ1-5 TRBV6-1 15 . TGTGCCAGCAGTGAACTCCACTCGGGACTTCAGCCCCAGCATTTT CASSELHSGLQPQHF